This TCR beta chain stems from a study of CD8+ T cells in alopecia areata. On the study more broadly: Treated patients were given 5 to 10 mg oral tofacitinib twice daily. A 6-month off-drug phase came after tofacitinib, which had lasted 6 to 18 months. Study results and caveats: Compared with normal scalp, lesional scalp had higher clonality and more expanded CD8+ clones.

Collected material from alopecia areata patients comprised lesional scalp punch biopsies and peripheral blood. Extracted from the samples, RNA was reverse transcribed into cDNA to serve as the sequencing template. Libraries were prepared by immunoSEQ multiplex PCR; TCRdb keeps only in-frame clonotypes and omits some of them. The table shows around 250,000 clones, with roughly two thirds occurring only once. This clone was recorded a few times. Its cognate antigen is unknown. Germline assignment: CDR1 GTSNPN and CDR2 SVGIG (reference sequence). Trimming cost V 7 bases and J 1 base, with 14 bases left between them. The CDR3 contains 15 residues.

The sequence was obtained from a human donor with alopecia areata. The chain employs TRBV30 and TRBJ2-6; tentatively, D is TRBD1 (5 bases). Sequenced here: CD4+ T cells sorted from blood, sampled at week 0. DNA for the CDR3: TGTGCCTTTCGAAACACAGGATCTGGGGCCAACGTCCTGACTTTC. It translates to CAFRNTGSGANVLTF. The full variable domain, rest sourced from reference TRBV30 and TRBJ2-6, is SQTIHQWPATLVQPVGSPLSLECTVEGTSNPNLYWYRQAAGRGLQLLFYSVGIGQISSEVPQNLSASRPQDRQFILSSKKLLLSDSGFYLCAFRNTGSGANVLTFGAGSRLTVL.